These 3 T cell receptor beta chains originate from one sample sequenced in a study of beta chain features in type 1 diabetes. Study-wide results and limits: Shortening of TCRB CDR3s, moderate but significant, appeared in all four CD4+ subsets of Type 1 diabetes patients.

Sequencing targeted expressed TCRB transcripts, as all isolated RNA had been reverse transcribed. Some clones are missing from TCRdb's copy, which holds only in-frame ones; the method was immunoSEQ multiplex PCR. This sample has about 260,000 clones; roughly 20% occur once, and the top ten carry 0.028%. No cognate antigen is known for these TCRs. Material for sequencing was naive CD4+ T cells from blood. All receptors derive from a woman between 35 and 50 years old with type 1 diabetes.

This sequence joins TRBV2 and TRBJ2-1, with 11 nucleotides matching TRBD2. Germline loops: CDR1 SNHLY, CDR2 FYNNEI. J gave up 5 bases and V 6 bases, and 6 bases lay outside the gene matches. The CDR3 totals 15 residues. This chain's CDR3 is CASSILAGVHNEQFF. CDR3 DNA: TGTGCCAGCAGCATACTAGCGGGAGTGCACAATGAGCAGTTCTTC.

Only a few counts were recorded for this clone. The V call is TRBV4-2, the J call TRBJ2-5; possibly TRBD2 for D (5 bases). This CDR3 comprises 16 residues. Germline V CDR1 and CDR2: LGHNA, YNFKEQ. The V and J ends lost 6 bases and 5 bases respectively, with 22 bases between them. The CDR3 coding sequence is TGTGCCAGCAGGGGGTCCGGGGAAAGGGATTTTGAGACCCAGTACTTC. Translation: CASRGSGERDFETQYF.

The chain has TRBV7-2 and TRBJ2-7; D perhaps matches TRBD2 (6 bases). V gave up 1 base and J gave up 1 base, with 14 bases separating them. The V gene's germline CDR1 is SGHTA and CDR2 FQGNSA. The CDR3 is 16 residues long. CDR3 coding DNA: TGTGCCAGCAGCTTAGTTGGTAGCGGCAATTCCTACGAGCAGTACTTC. Its translation is CASSLVGSGNSYEQYF.